The 27 T cell receptor beta chains reported below all come from one sample, sequenced in a study of OX40 agonist ivuxolimab in advanced cancers. TCRdb's table, derived via immunoSEQ multiplex PCR, lists solely in-frame clones and lacks some. The sample holds around 45,000 clones, 70% to 80% seen once. The material sequenced was CD4+ or CD8+ T cells sorted from blood, taken in a trial of the OX40 agonist ivuxolimab. The receptors stem from an adult with an advanced solid tumor such as melanoma, head and neck, liver or kidney cancer.

This clone was found once. J is TRBJ2-1 and V is TRBV9; 9 positions agree with TRBD1. Trimming at V came to 4 bases and at J to 4 bases, leaving 9 bases not matched to a gene. The V gene's germline CDR1 is SGDLS and CDR2 YYNGEE. The CDR3 is 16 residues long. DNA for the CDR3: TGTGCCAGCAGCCGAACCCCGGGACAGGGTTACAATGAGCAGTTCTTC. It translates to CASSRTPGQGYNEQFF.

This clone was picked up a small number of times. The chain links TRBV4-1 to TRBJ1-2; D not resolved. This CDR3 is 16 amino acids long. V gave up 2 bases and J gave up 2 bases, with 15 bases separating them. Germline lookup yields CDR1 MGHRA and CDR2 YSYEKL. In nucleotides, the CDR3 is TGCGCCAGCAGCCAAAGCCAGTTTTTACGGAACTATGGCTACACCTTC. This sequence encodes CASSQSQFLRNYGYTF.

This chain connects TRBV6-1 to TRBJ2-1; D gene ambiguous. The germline V gene encodes CDR1 MNHNS and CDR2 SASEGT. V was cut by 6 bases and J by 4 bases, with 10 bases left in between. This CDR3 comprises 13 residues. The CDR3 region is CASSPGYYNEQFF. For the CDR3, the DNA is TGTGCCAGCAGCCCGGGCTATTACAATGAGCAGTTCTTC.

The chain couples TRBV7-3 to TRBJ1-3, with D hard to call. This CDR3 spans 15 amino acids. Germline V CDR1 and CDR2: SGHTA, FQGTGA. The germline V and J ends were trimmed by 7 bases and 4 bases, with 17 bases remaining between them. The CDR3 DNA sequence: TGTGCCAGCACCCTACGACGGGAGGCAGGAAACACCATATATTTT. Its translation: CASTLRREAGNTIYF.

The chain joins TRBV9 to TRBJ1-3; no firm D call. This CDR3 comprises 13 residues. V dropped 4 bases and J dropped 0 bases, with 5 bases sitting between them. The germline gives CDR1 SGDLS, CDR2 YYNGEE. The CDR3 protein is CASSRDSGNTIYF. CDR3 in DNA: TGTGCCAGCAGCCGGGACTCTGGAAACACCATATATTTT.

V is TRBV6-6 and J is TRBJ2-2; a weak D match, TRBD1 (5 bases). Trimming removed 0 bases at V and 5 bases at J, with 13 bases between. The CDR3 is made up of 16 amino acids. From germline, CDR1 is MNHNY and CDR2 SVGAGI (reference sequence). The CDR3 spells CASSYSIRARTGELFF. Here the CDR3 DNA reads TGTGCCAGCAGTTACTCTATCAGGGCCAGAACCGGGGAGCTGTTTTTT.

This clone was seen just once. The rearrangement uses TRBV5-6 and TRBJ2-3; D gene uncertain. Germline values: CDR1 SGHDT, CDR2 YYEEEE. The CDR3 length is 11 residues. The V end lost 4 bases, the J end lost 6 bases, and 6 bases lay between the germline ends. CDR3 residues: CASSRRDTQYF. The CDR3 nucleotides read TGTGCCAGCAGCCGCAGGGATACGCAGTATTTT.

This clone was recorded at least ten times. This rearrangement joins TRBV5-1 to TRBJ2-5; D is uncertain. The CDR3 extends over 14 amino acids. V dropped 4 bases and J dropped 7 bases, with 17 bases sitting between them. Germline-derived CDR1 and CDR2 are SGHRS and YFSETQ. The CDR3 here is CASSPEPGLGTQYF. The CDR3 DNA reads TGCGCCAGCAGCCCTGAACCAGGTCTTGGGACCCAGTACTTC.

The CDR3 nucleotides read TGTGCCAGCAGTCCTGACACGATGAACACTGAAGCTTTCTTT. Its translation is CASSPDTMNTEAFF. The chain links TRBV28 to TRBJ1-1; no reliable D call. CDR3 length: 14 residues. V was pared by 5 bases and J by 0 bases, with 10 bases between. CDR1 MDHEN and CDR2 SYDVKM come from the germline V gene.

The chain recombines TRBV7-9 with TRBJ2-3; TRBD2 might be the D (6 bases). Germline V lookup: CDR1 SEHNR, CDR2 FQNEAQ (reference sequence). With 5 bases removed from V and 5 bases from J, the gap between germline ends came to 11 bases. The CDR3 is made up of 13 amino acids. In DNA form, the CDR3 reads TGTGCCAGCAGCCTTGGGACTTTAGATACGCAGTATTTT. Protein: CASSLGTLDTQYF.

This chain uses TRBV9 with TRBJ1-6; tentative D call: TRBD1 (5 bases). Germline CDR1 is SGDLS and CDR2 is YYNGEE. With 0 bases removed from V and 7 bases from J, the gap between germline ends came to 11 bases. CDR3 length: 15 amino acids. The CDR3 region has the DNA TGTGCCAGCAGCGTAGAGGTGTCAGGGAATTCACCCCTCCACTTT. This gives the protein CASSVEVSGNSPLHF.

This clone showed up just a few times. CDR3 nucleotide sequence: TGTGCCAGCAGCGCGCCGGGCCCCGGGGCACAGCCCCAGCATTTT. Translating gives CASSAPGPGAQPQHF. The chain couples TRBV21-1 to TRBJ1-5. TRBV21-1 is recorded as a pseudogene. This CDR3 is built from 15 residues.

The sample holds a few counts of this clone. DNA for the CDR3: TGTGCCAGCAGTTACTCCGGAGGTGGGGCCTATGGCTACACCTTC. Translation: CASSYSGGGAYGYTF. V usage is TRBV6-5 and J usage is TRBJ1-2, with D possibly being TRBD1 (5 bases). The germline gives CDR1 MNHEY, CDR2 SVGAGI. The CDR3 spans 15 residues. Trimming pared 0 bases from V and 4 bases from J, leaving 12 bases between.

This clone was observed a single time. This chain links TRBV11-1 with TRBJ1-6, with D possibly being TRBD1 (6 bases). The germline gives CDR1 SGHAT, CDR2 FQDESV (reference sequence). V lost 2 bases, J lost 5 bases, and 10 bases lay in between. This CDR3 has 15 amino acids. The CDR3 is CASSLRQEHNSPLHF. CDR3 DNA sequence: TGTGCCAGCAGCTTACGACAGGAGCATAATTCACCCCTCCACTTT.

The V and J genes are TRBV28 and TRBJ2-1; no reliable D call. Germline CDR1 and CDR2: MDHEN and SYDVKM. This CDR3 has 12 residues. The V gene lost 5 bases and the J gene lost 7 bases, with 9 bases spanning the gap. The CDR3 nucleotides are TGTGCCAGCAGTACCACTTTAAATGAGCAGTTCTTC. Its protein product is CASSTTLNEQFF.

The sample holds a few counts of this clone. The V and J genes are TRBV30 and TRBJ1-1; D possibly corresponds to TRBD1 (5 bases). Germline CDR1 is GTSNPN and CDR2 is SVGIG (reference sequence). V was pared by 1 base and J by 7 bases, with 10 bases between. This CDR3 comprises 12 residues. CDR3 sequence (DNA): TGTGCCTGGAGTGGACAGTCCCTTGAAGCTTTCTTT. Translating it yields CAWSGQSLEAFF.

The chain links TRBV2 to TRBJ2-1; possibly TRBD1 for D (6 bases). The CDR3 length is 15 residues. Per the germline V gene, CDR1 is SNHLY and CDR2 is FYNNEI. Trimming cost V 6 bases and J 2 bases, with 14 bases left between them. The CDR3 DNA reads as TGTGCCAGCAGCCTGGACGACAGGACCTACAATGAGCAGTTCTTC. It specifies CASSLDDRTYNEQFF.

This clone was recorded a few times. This chain connects TRBV15 to TRBJ1-1; D is ambiguous. Germline values: CDR1 LNHNV, CDR2 YYDKDF (reference sequence). The V gene lost 0 bases and the J gene lost 6 bases, with 8 bases spanning the gap. The CDR3 is 13 residues long. CDR3 DNA: TGTGCCACCAGCAGAGATAGGCCAGCTGAAGCTTTCTTT. Amino acids: CATSRDRPAEAFF.

This clone was detected only once. The V call is TRBV28, the J call TRBJ1-6; D not certain. The CDR3 loop spans 12 amino acids. V dropped 4 bases and J dropped 13 bases, with 11 bases sitting between them. Germline lookup yields CDR1 MDHEN and CDR2 SYDVKM. CDR3 protein: CASSSGFSPLHF. The CDR3 DNA sequence: TGTGCCAGCAGTTCCGGGTTCTCGCCCCTCCACTTT.

The chain combines TRBV7-9 with TRBJ2-5; weak D call: TRBD2 (6 bases). Germline V CDR1 and CDR2: SEHNR, FQNEAQ (reference sequence). With 4 bases removed from V and 5 bases from J, the gap between germline ends came to 14 bases. The CDR3 runs 14 residues. The CDR3 region is CASSSNGGVETQYF. CDR3 in DNA: TGTGCCAGCAGCTCGAACGGAGGGGTTGAGACCCAGTACTTC.

CDR3 region: CASRTGAYEQYF. The CDR3 nucleotides read TGTGCCAGCAGGACAGGGGCCTACGAGCAGTACTTC. V gene TRBV6-1 combines with J gene TRBJ2-7, with TRBD1 matching 8 bases. V lost 6 bases, J lost 2 bases, and 0 bases stayed unmatched. Germline lookup yields CDR1 MNHNS and CDR2 SASEGT. The CDR3 totals 12 residues.

This clone appeared once. The chain employs TRBV2 and TRBJ1-2; maybe TRBD1 (5 bases). CDR3 length: 16 amino acids. V was shortened by 4 bases and J by 3 bases, with 18 bases between the two germline ends. Germline CDR1 SNHLY, CDR2 FYNNEI. The CDR3 nucleotides are TGTGCCAGCAGTGGTGAGAGCACGGGGGGGTACTATGGCTACACCTTC. Translation: CASSGESTGGYYGYTF.

The chain couples TRBV7-8 to TRBJ1-1; D is ambiguous. Germline V gene lookup returns CDR1 SGHVS and CDR2 FQNEAQ. The CDR3 has 15 amino acids. V was cut by 0 bases and J by 4 bases, with 12 bases left in between. CDR3 in amino acids: CASSLAAGLGTEAFF. For the CDR3, the DNA is TGTGCCAGCAGCTTAGCGGCGGGTTTGGGCACTGAAGCTTTCTTT.

The V and J genes are TRBV4-2 and TRBJ2-7, with TRBD2 as a possible D gene (7 bases). Germline CDR1 LGHNA, CDR2 YNFKEQ. The V end lost 7 bases, the J end lost 3 bases, and 19 bases lay between the germline ends. CDR3 length: 15 amino acids. CDR3 sequence (DNA): TGTGCCAGCACCCTCTCTGGCGGGGGACACTACGAGCAGTACTTC. It yields the protein CASTLSGGGHYEQYF.

The rearrangement links TRBV28 to TRBJ1-5; D is possibly TRBD1 (5 bases). The germline V gene has CDR1 MDHEN and CDR2 SYDVKM. The length of the CDR3 is 16 residues. The V end lost 5 bases, the J end lost 0 bases, and 14 bases lay between the germline ends. CDR3: CASSPFGRVSNQPQHF. CDR3 coding DNA: TGTGCCAGCAGTCCCTTCGGCAGGGTTAGCAATCAGCCCCAGCATTTT.

The gene calls are TRBV2 and TRBJ1-3; D is uncertain. The CDR3 consists of 14 residues. V was trimmed by 5 bases and J by 0 bases, leaving 8 bases between them. Germline V gives CDR1 SNHLY, CDR2 FYNNEI. This CDR3 reads CASSSDLSGNTIYF. The CDR3 bases are TGTGCCAGCAGTTCGGACCTCTCTGGAAACACCATATATTTT.

J is TRBJ2-5 and V is TRBV28, with 7 positions matching TRBD1. J gave up 5 bases and V 6 bases, and 12 bases lay outside the gene matches. The CDR3 is 15 residues long. Per the germline V gene, CDR1 is MDHEN and CDR2 is SYDVKM. The CDR3 region has the DNA TGTGCCAGCAGACCAGACAGGGAACGGTCGGAGACCCAGTACTTC. As protein: CASRPDRERSETQYF.